These T cell receptor beta chains were read from a single sample in a study of T cell repertoires in cytomegalovirus infection. TCRdb analysed the reads with MiXCR anew, one entry per CDR3 protein. The sample has under 800,000 distinct CDR3 sequences; approximately 25% are singletons. The specimen was CD8+ T cells from PBMCs. The receptors were gathered from a human donor in good health (CMV status not recorded). Some clones in this sample may be carry-over from other donors' samples. CDR3s include the opening cysteine and the closing phenylalanine or tryptophan.

len,v_gene,j_gene,CDR3aa
15,TRBV7-9,TRBJ1-3,CASSLEGRSGNTIYF
15,TRBV11-2,TRBJ1-2,CASSFRQGVDYGYTF
16,TRBV28,TRBJ2-3,CASSQPDRDGIDTQYF
12,TRBV24-1,TRBJ2-2,CATRWGTGELFF
16,TRBV5-1,TRBJ2-1,CASSWPGAESYNEQFF
12,TRBV29-1,TRBJ2-7,CSVGTSRDEQYF
14,TRBV2,TRBJ1-5,CASSGQGSNQPQHF
17,TRBV14,TRBJ2-2,CASSQPRAGPNTGELFF
15,TRBV7-8,TRBJ2-3,CASSSGGSLTDTQYF
16,TRBV7-9,TRBJ2-3,CASSFWTSGNTDTQYF
15,TRBV7-8,TRBJ2-2,CASRPGTGITGELFF
14,TRBV27,TRBJ2-7,CASSTRQSTTGQYF
13,TRBV28,TRBJ2-1,CASRNRGGNEQFF
17,TRBV5-6,TRBJ2-3,CASSSPTSGGMKDTQYF
16,TRBV6-6,TRBJ2-7,CASSYSTGGAKNEQYF
15,TRBV20-1,TRBJ1-2,CSARNRGSPREGYTF
13,TRBV11-3,TRBJ2-1,CASSRWGENEQFF